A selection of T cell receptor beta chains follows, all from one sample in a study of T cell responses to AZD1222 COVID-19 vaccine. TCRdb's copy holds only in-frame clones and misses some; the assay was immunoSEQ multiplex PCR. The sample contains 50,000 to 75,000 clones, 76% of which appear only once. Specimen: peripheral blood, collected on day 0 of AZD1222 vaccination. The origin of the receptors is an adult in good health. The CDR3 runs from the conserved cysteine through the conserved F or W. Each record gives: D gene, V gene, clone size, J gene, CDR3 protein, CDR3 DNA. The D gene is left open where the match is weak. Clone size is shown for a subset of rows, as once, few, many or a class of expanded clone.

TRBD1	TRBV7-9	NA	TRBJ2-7	CASSPDRGHSYEQYF	TGTGCCAGCAGCCCGGACAGGGGGCATTCCTACGAGCAGTACTTC
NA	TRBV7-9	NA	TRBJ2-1	CASSLETRYNEQFF	TGTGCCAGCAGCTTAGAGACTAGGTACAATGAGCAGTTCTTC
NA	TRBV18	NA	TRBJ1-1	CASSPRRAGNTEAFF	TGTGCCAGCTCACCACGTAGGGCCGGGAACACTGAAGCTTTCTTT
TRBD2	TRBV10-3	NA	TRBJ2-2	CAISETELAGLTTGELFF	TGTGCCATCAGTGAGACGGAACTAGCGGGGCTTACAACCGGGGAGCTGTTTTTT
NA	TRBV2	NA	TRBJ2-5	CASSESRGGETQYF	TGTGCCAGCAGTGAGTCCAGGGGCGGTGAGACCCAGTACTTC
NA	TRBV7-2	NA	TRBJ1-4	CASSFLGGEKLFF	TGTGCCAGCAGCTTCTTGGGCGGAGAAAAACTGTTTTTT
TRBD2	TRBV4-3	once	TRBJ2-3	CASSQDHASGGRAQYF	TGCGCCAGCAGCCAAGACCATGCTAGCGGGGGGCGGGCGCAGTATTTT
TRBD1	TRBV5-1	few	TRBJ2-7	CASSSGTGGSEQYF	TGCGCCAGCAGCTCCGGGACAGGGGGCAGTGAGCAGTACTTC
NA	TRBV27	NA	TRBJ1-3	CASSSTVSGNTIYF	TGTGCCAGCAGTTCGACAGTGAGTGGAAACACCATATATTTT
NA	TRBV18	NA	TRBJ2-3	CASSPPGVRGTDTQYF	TGTGCCAGCTCACCTCCAGGGGTTCGGGGCACAGATACGCAGTATTTT
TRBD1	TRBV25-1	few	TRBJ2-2	CASTLQGPGELFF	TGTGCCAGCACTTTACAGGGGCCCGGGGAGCTGTTTTTT
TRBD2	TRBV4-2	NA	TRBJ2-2	CASSQEVLAGGPGELFF	TGTGCCAGCAGCCAAGAAGTGCTAGCGGGGGGTCCCGGGGAGCTGTTTTTT
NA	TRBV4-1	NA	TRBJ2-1	CASSPPNNEQFF	TGCGCCAGCAGCCCCCCGAACAATGAGCAGTTCTTC
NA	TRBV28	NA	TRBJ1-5	CASSFDRTPPYSNQPQHF	TGTGCCAGCAGTTTCGACAGGACACCTCCTTATAGCAATCAGCCCCAGCATTTT
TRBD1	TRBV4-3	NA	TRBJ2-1	CASSQTGGPYNEQFF	TGCGCCAGCAGCCAGACAGGGGGCCCCTACAATGAGCAGTTCTTC
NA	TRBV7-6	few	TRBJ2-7	CASSPYRDKFYEQYF	TGTGCCAGCAGCCCCTACCGGGACAAATTCTACGAGCAGTACTTC